This TCR beta chain was found in a study of T cells after yellow fever vaccination. This clonotype was counted between two and nine times. There are 12 residues in the CDR3. Trimming took 0 bases from V and 3 from J, leaving 5 bases between them. CDR1 is GTSNPN and CDR2 is SVGIG in the germline V gene (reference sequence). TCRdb reprocessed the 5' RACE reads with MiXCR, giving one entry per CDR3 protein. The sample carries around 600,000 distinct CDR3 sequences, approximately 13% recorded once. The sample was PBMCs, taken on the day of the yellow fever booster vaccination. This TCR was recovered from a man in his thirties or forties who received the YFV17D yellow fever vaccine. The rearrangement links TRBV30 to TRBJ1-2, with D maybe TRBD1 (5 bases). The CDR3 DNA is TGTGCCTGGAGTGTGACAGACTATGGCTACACCTTC. Amino acid sequence: CAWSVTDYGYTF.